Below are 27 T cell receptor beta chains sequenced from a single sample in a study of shared clonotypes between healthy human individuals. The repertoire was sequenced with immunoSEQ multiplex PCR; TCRdb's copy has only in-frame clones and lacks some. The sample lists 650,000 to 800,000 clones; about two thirds were seen once. Input material: memory CD4+ T cells sorted from blood. Indicated subset: CD45RA-negative fraction. The receptors originated from a woman aged 25 to 39 in good health.

This sequence joins TRBV6-1 and TRBJ2-7; D perhaps matches TRBD2 (6 bases). Looked up from germline, CDR1 is MNHNS and CDR2 is SASEGT. The CDR3 is 14 amino acids. The CDR3 DNA is TGTGCGGCTCAGGTACAGTCCGGGGGAAACGAGCAGTACTTC. Its protein is CAAQVQSGGNEQYF.

The genes are TRBV28 and TRBJ1-5, with TRBD1 identical over 8 bases. Germline CDR1 MDHEN, CDR2 SYDVKM. CDR3 length: 13 amino acids. V shed 6 bases, J shed 5 bases, and the junction held 3 bases outside the gene matches. The CDR3 loop is CASRKQGDQPQHF. CDR3 DNA: TGTGCCAGCAGGAAACAGGGGGATCAGCCCCAGCATTTT.

The chain employs TRBV9 and TRBJ2-7; D is undetermined. This CDR3 is built from 13 residues. Trimming shortened V by 0 bases and J by 5 bases, and 9 bases separated the two germline ends. CDR1 is SGDLS and CDR2 is YYNGEE in the germline V gene. The CDR3 coding sequence is TGTGCCAGCAGCGTAGGCTTTGTAGACGAGCAGTACTTC. It specifies CASSVGFVDEQYF. Full variable domain (remainder filled in from reference TRBV9 and TRBJ2-7): DSGVTQTPKHLITATGQRVTLRCSPRSGDLSVYWYQQSLDQGLQFLIQYYNGEERAKGNILERFSAQQFPDLHSELNLSSLELGDSALYFCASSVGFVDEQYFGPGTRLTVT.

This clone has only one observation. The V gene is TRBV10-3, the J gene TRBJ2-3; no firm D call. Trimming took 3 bases from V and 5 from J, leaving 12 bases between them. CDR1 ENHRY and CDR2 SYGVKD come from the germline V gene. The CDR3 runs to 14 residues. Written as DNA, the CDR3 is TGTGCCATCAGTGAAAAGAATCAGGTAGATACGCAGTATTTT. This encodes CAISEKNQVDTQYF.

V is TRBV29-1 and J is TRBJ2-1, with D hard to call. The length of the CDR3 is 13 residues. Trimming pared 8 bases from V and 9 bases from J, leaving 20 bases between. CDR1 SQVTM and CDR2 ANQGSEA come from the germline V gene. The CDR3 here is CSLSKELEGEQFF. DNA for the CDR3: TGCAGCCTCTCCAAAGAATTGGAAGGTGAGCAGTTCTTC.

The chain uses TRBV29-1 and TRBJ2-5; 11 bases map to TRBD2. Near its end, the DNA agrees better with TRBJ2-7, so the J call may be wrong. The CDR3 covers 15 residues. Germline V gene data show CDR1 as SQVTM and CDR2 as ANQGSEA. CDR3 region: CSVEGLTSGIYEQYF. CDR3 bases: TGCAGCGTTGAAGGTCTGACTAGCGGGATCTACGAGCAGTACTTC.

This sequence joins TRBV27 and TRBJ2-5; 9 nucleotides align to TRBD1. The CDR3 has 15 residues. CDR1 is MNHEY and CDR2 is SMNVEV in the germline V gene (reference sequence). V trimming: 6 bases; J trimming: 2 bases; junction bases outside the gene matches: 7. The DNA of the CDR3 is TGTGCCAGCAGATGGACAGGGGAAGGACAAGAGACCCAGTACTTC. It yields the protein CASRWTGEGQETQYF.

This clone showed up just a few times. The same CDR3 is also encoded by other DNA sequences in this sample. The chain links TRBV5-4 to TRBJ2-5; 13 bases fit TRBD2. V shed 7 bases, J shed 4 bases, and the junction held 7 bases outside the gene matches. The CDR3 sequence is 15 residues long. CDR1 SGHNT and CDR2 YYREEE come from the germline V gene (reference sequence). The CDR3 DNA reads as TGTGCCAGCTCACTAGCGGGAGGGCCAGGAGAGACCCAGTACTTC. Protein product: CASSLAGGPGETQYF.

This clone was counted many times. This chain connects TRBV7-6 to TRBJ2-1; 13 positions match TRBD2. V lost 6 bases, J lost 10 bases, and 0 bases stayed unmatched. Germline values: CDR1 SGHVS, CDR2 FNYEAQ. The CDR3 contains 12 residues. Here the CDR3 reads CASRGLAGEQFF. Written as DNA, the CDR3 is TGTGCCAGCAGGGGACTAGCGGGGGAGCAGTTCTTC.

In its sample, this clone was seen many times. Here the CDR3 omits its conserved ending phenylalanine or tryptophan, so a read error is the likely source. Because the CDR3's place on the DNA is in doubt, the DNA is left out and the CDR3 is given as listed by TCRdb. The chain has TRBV20-1 and TRBJ1-1. Germline-derived CDR1 and CDR2 are DFQATT and SNEGSKA (reference sequence). The CDR3 region is 11 residues in length, termini included. CDR3 in amino acids: CSAKAGGAGAV.

This clone was seen a few times. Written as DNA, the CDR3 is TGTGCCATCAGTGAGTTCCACGAGCAGTACTTC. It is translated as CAISEFHEQYF. V is TRBV10-3 and J is TRBJ2-7, with D unclear. With 1 base removed from V and 5 bases from J, the gap between germline ends came to 3 bases. The CDR3 consists of 11 residues. CDR1 ENHRY and CDR2 SYGVKD come from the germline V gene.

V gene TRBV19 combines with J gene TRBJ2-1; 7 nucleotides agree with TRBD2. V lost 10 bases to trimming and J lost 1 base; unmatched junction nucleotides: 7. Germline CDR1 is LNHDA and CDR2 is SQIVND (reference sequence). The CDR3 loop spans 14 amino acids. The CDR3 coding sequence is TGTGCCACCTCCAAGGGAGGGTCCTACAATGAGCAGTTCTTC. Amino acids: CATSKGGSYNEQFF.

This chain joins TRBV29-1 and TRBJ1-1, with 7 positions matching TRBD1. The CDR3 loop spans 14 amino acids. The germline V gene encodes CDR1 SQVTM and CDR2 ANQGSEA. Germline trimming cut 7 bases from V and 1 base from J; bases unmatched to any gene: 9. CDR3 residues: CSGGQGGENTEAFF. The DNA for the CDR3 is TGCAGCGGAGGGCAAGGGGGCGAGAACACTGAAGCTTTCTTT. Full variable domain (remainder filled in from reference TRBV29-1 and TRBJ1-1): SAVISQKPSRDICQRGTSLTIQCQVDSQVTMMFWYRQQPGQSLTLIATANQGSEATYESGFVIDKFPISRPNLTFSTLTVSNMSPEDSSIYLCSGGQGGENTEAFFGQGTRLTVV.

A few counts support this clone. This rearrangement joins TRBV18 to TRBJ2-6; D uncertain. This CDR3 is built from 17 residues. The germline V gene has CDR1 KGHSH and CDR2 LQKENI. V dropped 6 bases and J dropped 0 bases, with 15 bases sitting between them. CDR3 loop: CASSTYLQGSGANVLTF. The CDR3 nucleotides read TGTGCCAGCTCTACCTACCTACAAGGCTCTGGGGCCAACGTCCTGACTTTC.

CDR3 loop: CAWRNSGNTIYF. CDR3 DNA: TGTGCCTGGAGGAACAGCGGAAACACCATATATTTT. The rearrangement joins TRBV30 to TRBJ1-3; D gene unclear. This CDR3 comprises 12 residues. In germline, CDR1 is GTSNPN, CDR2 SVGIG (reference sequence). Trimming took off 3 bases at V and 4 bases at J, with 7 bases between the two ends.

There are a few counts of this clone. The J gene is TRBJ2-5, the V gene TRBV29-1; no definite D call. Germline values: CDR1 SQVTM, CDR2 ANQGSEA. The V and J ends lost 2 bases and 4 bases respectively, with 11 bases between them. There are 13 residues in the CDR3. CDR3 nucleotide sequence: TGCAGCGTTGAAAGGCACCAAGGAGAGACCCAGTACTTC. Translated: CSVERHQGETQYF.

This clone has a handful of counts. The chain couples TRBV27 to TRBJ1-2; D might be TRBD1 (6 bases). V dropped 5 bases and J dropped 3 bases, with 13 bases sitting between them. CDR1 is MNHEY, CDR2 SMNVEV, per germline (reference sequence). CDR3 length equals 14 residues. CDR3 sequence: CASSPQQGYYGYTF. CDR3 sequence (DNA): TGTGCCAGCAGTCCCCAACAGGGATACTATGGCTACACCTTC.

This clone was seen a handful of times. CDR3 in DNA: TGCGCCAGCAGCTTAGGTACTCAGGGCGGCGAGCAGTACTTC. Its translation is CASSLGTQGGEQYF. The chain has TRBV5-1 and TRBJ2-7, with D possibly TRBD1 on 5 matching bases. The CDR3 extends over 14 amino acids. The V end lost 2 bases, the J end lost 6 bases, and 15 bases lay between the germline ends. Germline V CDR1 and CDR2: SGHRS, YFSETQ. Together with reference TRBV5-1 and TRBJ2-7, the CDR3 gives the full variable domain: KAGVTQTPRYLIKTRGQQVTLSCSPISGHRSVSWYQQTPGQGLQFLFEYFSETQRNKGNFPGRFSGRQFSNSRSEMNVSTLELGDSALYLCASSLGTQGGEQYFGPGTRLTVT.

This clone was found a few times. This chain connects TRBV28 to TRBJ2-3, with D possibly being TRBD1 or TRBD2 (5 bases each). Trimming cost V 7 bases and J 5 bases, with 13 bases left between them. The CDR3 is 13 residues long. Germline lookup yields CDR1 MDHEN and CDR2 SYDVKM. In nucleotides, the CDR3 is TGTGCCAGCACCCGGGACCACGGAGATACGCAGTATTTT. Its protein is CASTRDHGDTQYF.

This clone was seen a few times. The chain couples TRBV27 to TRBJ2-7; 9 nucleotides match TRBD1. V lost 8 bases and J lost 6; bases outside the gene matches: 8. The CDR3 sequence is 13 residues long. Germline-derived CDR1 and CDR2 are MNHEY and SMNVEV (reference sequence). Here the CDR3 DNA reads TGTGCCAGCGGGGGGACAGGGACCGGCGAGCAGTACTTC. Translation gives CASGGTGTGEQYF.

The CDR3 spells CASRETVGAFF. The CDR3 DNA sequence: TGTGCCAGCAGGGAGACAGTCGGAGCTTTCTTT. The rearrangement uses TRBV7-8 and TRBJ1-1, with D tentatively TRBD1 (5 bases). Germline V lookup: CDR1 SGHVS, CDR2 FQNEAQ. The CDR3 spans 11 residues. Trimming removed 6 bases at V and 10 bases at J, with 12 bases between.

The chain couples TRBV19 to TRBJ1-5; no clear D gene. In germline, CDR1 is LNHDA, CDR2 SQIVND (reference sequence). V shed 3 bases and J shed 6 bases, with 12 bases lying between them. CDR3 length: 14 residues. CDR3 in DNA: TGTGCCAGTAGTATTTTGGCGTTTGGTCAGCCCCAGCATTTT. It yields the protein CASSILAFGQPQHF.

The chain is built from TRBV27 and TRBJ2-6; possible D gene TRBD2, 5 bases. Trimming removed 7 bases from V and 0 bases from J, with 10 bases in between. This CDR3 spans 15 amino acids. Germline assignment: CDR1 MNHEY and CDR2 SMNVEV (reference sequence). CDR3 sequence reads: CASMGTSSGANVLTF. The CDR3 bases are TGTGCCAGCATGGGTACTAGCTCTGGGGCCAACGTCCTGACTTTC. Variable domain in full (rest from reference TRBV27 and TRBJ2-6): EAQVTQNPRYLITVTGKKLTVTCSQNMNHEYMSWYRQDPGLGLRQIYYSMNVEVTDKGDVPEGYKVSRKEKRNFPLILESPSPNQTSLYFCASMGTSSGANVLTFGAGSRLTVL.

The rearrangement uses TRBV4-2 and TRBJ2-7; 10 nucleotides align to TRBD1. The CDR3 length is 17 residues. V lost 1 base, J lost 0 bases, and 6 bases stayed unmatched. CDR1 LGHNA and CDR2 YNFKEQ come from the germline V gene. CDR3 region: CASSQAVGTGDSYEQYF. Written as DNA, the CDR3 is TGTGCCAGCAGCCAAGCCGTGGGGACAGGGGACTCCTACGAGCAGTACTTC.

The rearrangement uses TRBV6-6 and TRBJ2-5; D unclear. Per the germline V gene, CDR1 is MNHNY and CDR2 is SVGAGI (reference sequence). Trimming shortened V by 2 bases and J by 5 bases, and 6 bases separated the two germline ends. This CDR3 contains 12 residues. The CDR3 DNA reads TGTGCCAGCAGTTACGCGGTTGAGACCCAGTACTTC. Its protein is CASSYAVETQYF.

The chain recombines TRBV2 with TRBJ2-5; no definite D call. V was cut by 0 bases and J by 4 bases, with 6 bases left in between. In germline, CDR1 is SNHLY, CDR2 FYNNEI. CDR3 length: 13 residues. The CDR3 nucleotides read TGTGCCAGCAGTGAAGCTTACAGAGAGACCCAGTACTTC. As protein: CASSEAYRETQYF.

The J gene is TRBJ2-5, the V gene TRBV7-9; D is possibly TRBD2 (6 bases). V dropped 2 bases and J dropped 3 bases, with 10 bases sitting between them. Per germline, CDR1 SEHNR and CDR2 FQNEAQ (reference sequence). The CDR3 covers 14 residues. The CDR3 loop reads CASSLTKREETQYF. The CDR3, as DNA: TGTGCCAGCAGCTTAACAAAGCGGGAAGAGACCCAGTACTTC.